This TCR beta chain comes out of a study of cytomegalovirus exposure and HLA in healthy donors. The study's findings and limits: The study designated about 160 TCR beta chains cytomegalovirus-associated. TRBV6-2, TRBV6-3 and other indistinguishable V segments were excluded.

PCR amplification relied on 60 Vbeta primers (plus 13 Jbeta primers). The repertoire was sequenced with immunoSEQ multiplex PCR; TCRdb's copy has only in-frame clones and lacks some. The table lists about 170,000 clones, more than 75% of them singletons. The germline V gene has CDR1 MNHNS and CDR2 SASEGT. After removal of 6 bases from V and 5 bases from J, the junction contained 9 bases not matched to a gene. CDR3 size: 15 residues. In regard to this clone: Its antigen is unidentified.

J is TRBJ1-4 and V is TRBV6-1; 7 nucleotides match TRBD1. The sequenced sample was PBMCs. This TCR came from a girl aged 2 to 10 in good health and CMV-seropositive. The CDR3 nucleotides are TGTGCCAGCAGCCTAGGGACAGTGAGAAATGAAAAACTGTTTTTT. Translating gives CASSLGTVRNEKLFF.